A selection of T cell receptor beta chains follows, all from one sample in a study of CD8+CD57+ T cells in acquired aplastic anemia. TCRdb used MiXCR to reprocess the reads, holding one entry per CDR3 protein. Seen here are roughly 300,000 distinct CDR3 sequences, roughly three fifths observed once, and the top ten hold around 8%. Sequencing input: sorted CD4+, CD8+, or CD8+CD57+ T cells (not recorded which) from PBMCs. These receptors came from a human donor with severe aplastic anemia or a healthy control (not recorded which). Each CDR3 is given with its conserved first and last residue. The D gene is left open where the match is weak. Some rows mark clone size as missing; the rest say once, few, many or name a class of expanded clone.

V: TRBV19
length: 15
D: .
J: TRBJ1-3
size: many
DNA: TGTGCCAGTAGTTGGCAGGGTGACTCTGGAAACACCATATATTTT
CDR3: CASSWQGDSGNTIYF

V: TRBV4-1
length: 15
D: .
J: TRBJ2-6
size: many
DNA: TGCGCCAGCAATCCAGGGGTGAGTGGGGCCAACGTCCTGACTTTC
CDR3: CASNPGVSGANVLTF

V: TRBV7-2
length: 16
D: .
J: TRBJ2-3
size: many
DNA: TGTGCCAGCAGCTTGAGGGGGGGTAGGTCAACTAATACGCAGTATTTT
CDR3: CASSLRGGRSTNTQYF

V: TRBV20-1
length: 16
D: .
J: TRBJ1-2
size: few
DNA: TGCAGTGCTAGAGATCCCCCCGGGAGGGGCAACTATGGCTACACCTTC
CDR3: CSARDPPGRGNYGYTF

V: TRBV7-2
length: 16
D: .
J: TRBJ1-5
size: .
DNA: TGTGCCAGCAGCTTGAACGACAGGTCTCTTTATCAGCCCCAGCATTTT
CDR3: CASSLNDRSLYQPQHF

V: TRBV10-3
length: 15
D: .
J: TRBJ2-1
size: .
DNA: TGTGCCATCAGTATTGTAACCGGTACCTACAATGAGCAGTTCTTC
CDR3: CAISIVTGTYNEQFF

V: TRBV15
length: 15
D: .
J: TRBJ1-2
size: many
DNA: TGTGCCACCAGCAGAGATCGGGGAGGGGGTAGGGGCTACACCTTC
CDR3: CATSRDRGGGRGYTF

V: TRBV29-1
length: 13
D: TRBD2
J: TRBJ2-7
size: .
DNA: TGCAGCGTTGCCCCGGGCCGGGGGGGCGAGCAGTACTTC
CDR3: CSVAPGRGGEQYF

V: TRBV25-1
length: 14
D: TRBD2
J: TRBJ2-7
size: .
DNA: TGTGCCAGCAGTGCCGGACTAGCGCAACACGAGCAGTACTTC
CDR3: CASSAGLAQHEQYF

V: TRBV7-2
length: 15
D: .
J: TRBJ1-4
size: many
DNA: TGTGCCAGCAGCTTACTTGGCAGAGTTAATGAAAAACTGTTTTTT
CDR3: CASSLLGRVNEKLFF

V: TRBV2
length: 16
D: .
J: TRBJ2-7
size: .
DNA: TGTGCCAGCAGTGAAGCGACCAGCTGGATGGGCTACGAGCAGTACTTC
CDR3: CASSEATSWMGYEQYF

V: TRBV5-1
length: 16
D: .
J: TRBJ1-5
size: .
DNA: TGCGCCAGCAGCCGGGATCTCCACAGGGGCAATCAGCCCCAGCATTTT
CDR3: CASSRDLHRGNQPQHF

V: TRBV12-3/TRBV12-4
length: 15
D: .
J: TRBJ1-1
size: .
DNA: TGTGCCAGCAGTTTAGGAGGTGGACGGGGAGCTGCAGCTTTCTTT
CDR3: CASSLGGGRGAAAFF

V: TRBV12-3/TRBV12-4
length: 15
D: .
J: TRBJ1-2
size: .
DNA: TGTGCCAGCAGTTCAACCCCGGGGGGGAACTATGGCTACACCTTC
CDR3: CASSSTPGGNYGYTF

V: TRBV7-3
length: 15
D: .
J: TRBJ2-3
size: few
DNA: TGTGCCAGCAGCTTAACAGGGGAAGGGACAGATACGCAGTATTTT
CDR3: CASSLTGEGTDTQYF

V: TRBV5-8
length: 13
D: .
J: TRBJ2-3
size: .
DNA: TGTGCCAGCAGCTACCTGTCCACAGATACGCAGTATTTT
CDR3: CASSYLSTDTQYF

V: TRBV20-1
length: 11
D: TRBD1
J: TRBJ2-7
size: many
DNA: TGCAGTGCACGGACAGGGCCCGAGCAGTACTTC
CDR3: CSARTGPEQYF

V: TRBV25-1
length: 14
D: .
J: TRBJ2-2
size: many
DNA: TGTGCCAGCAGGCGGGACATTAGGACCGGGGAGCTGTTTTTT
CDR3: CASRRDIRTGELFF

V: TRBV7-9
length: 15
D: TRBD1
J: TRBJ1-1
size: .
DNA: TGTGCCAGCAGCTCTTATCAGGACAGGGCCGCTGAAGCTTTCTTT
CDR3: CASSSYQDRAAEAFF

V: TRBV7-9
length: 17
D: TRBD1
J: TRBJ1-1
size: many
DNA: TGTGCCAGCAGCTTAGGCACAGGGGGCTATCCTGGCACTGAAGCTTTCTTT
CDR3: CASSLGTGGYPGTEAFF

V: TRBV6-5
length: 14
D: .
J: TRBJ2-3
size: once
DNA: TGTGCCAGCAGTTTCTCAGCGGGCGCAGATACGCAGTATTTT
CDR3: CASSFSAGADTQYF

V: TRBV9
length: 15
D: .
J: TRBJ1-3
size: few
DNA: TGTGCCAGCAGCCTGGCGTCAGGGTCGGGGGACACCATATATTTT
CDR3: CASSLASGSGDTIYF

V: TRBV3-1
length: 13
D: .
J: TRBJ2-2
size: many
DNA: TGTGCCAGCAGCCCTGGCGGGACCGGGGAGCTGTTTTTT
CDR3: CASSPGGTGELFF

V: TRBV19
length: 14
D: TRBD1
J: TRBJ1-2
size: .
DNA: TGTGCCAGTAGTCCGAGACAGGGCTCCTATGGCTACACCTTC
CDR3: CASSPRQGSYGYTF

V: TRBV25-1
length: 14
D: .
J: TRBJ2-7
size: .
DNA: TGTGCCAGCAGCTCACCGGGCGACCTAATCGTTCAGTACTTC
CDR3: CASSSPGDLIVQYF

V: TRBV20-1
length: 13
D: .
J: TRBJ1-1
size: many
DNA: TGCAGTGCTAGAGACGGGGGGGACACTGAAGCTTTCTTT
CDR3: CSARDGGDTEAFF

V: TRBV20-1
length: 16
D: TRBD2
J: TRBJ2-5
size: few
DNA: TGCAGTGCTAGAGACGCTAGCGGGGGGGACCAAGAGACCCAGTACTTC
CDR3: CSARDASGGDQETQYF

V: TRBV19
length: 13
D: .
J: TRBJ2-7
size: many
DNA: TGTGCCAGTAGTATTAAGGGCGCCTACGAGCAGTACTTC
CDR3: CASSIKGAYEQYF

V: TRBV12-5
length: 13
D: .
J: TRBJ1-1
size: .
DNA: TGTGCTAGTGGTAGTCTAGGGGACACTGAAGCTTTCTTT
CDR3: CASGSLGDTEAFF

V: TRBV7-2
length: 15
D: TRBD1
J: TRBJ1-1
size: .
DNA: TGTGCCAGCAGCAGCAGGGGGAACCTTAACACTGAAGCTTTCTTT
CDR3: CASSSRGNLNTEAFF

V: TRBV19
length: 13
D: .
J: TRBJ2-1
size: .
DNA: TGTGCCAGTAGCTTCACCTATGGAAGTGGGCAGTTCTTC
CDR3: CASSFTYGSGQFF

V: TRBV6-4
length: 15
D: TRBD1
J: TRBJ2-2
size: many
DNA: TGTGCCAGCAGTGAATTCACCAGGGGGCCCGGGGAGCTGTTTTTT
CDR3: CASSEFTRGPGELFF

V: TRBV18
length: 18
D: .
J: TRBJ1-5
size: .
DNA: TGTGCCAGCTCACCACCCCCCTTCGGCAGAGACTTCAATCAGCCCCAGCATTTT
CDR3: CASSPPPFGRDFNQPQHF

V: TRBV20-1
length: 14
D: .
J: TRBJ1-2
size: few
DNA: TGCAGTGCTAGAGTTGGACTCGGGGCGGTTGGCTACACCTTC
CDR3: CSARVGLGAVGYTF

V: TRBV28
length: 13
D: .
J: TRBJ1-1
size: many
DNA: TGTGCCAGCACCGGCAGCGTGAACACTGAAGCTTTCTTT
CDR3: CASTGSVNTEAFF

V: TRBV7-2
length: 15
D: .
J: TRBJ2-3
size: .
DNA: TGTGCCAGCAGCCAGCCGGGACCCACCACAGATACGCAGTATTTT
CDR3: CASSQPGPTTDTQYF

V: TRBV2
length: 14
D: .
J: TRBJ1-1
size: .
DNA: TGTGCCACCAAGATGGGGCAGATGAACACTGAAGCTTTCTTT
CDR3: CATKMGQMNTEAFF

V: TRBV29-1
length: 13
D: .
J: TRBJ1-5
size: .
DNA: TGCAGCGCCTCGGGGGGGGTCGACCAGCCCCAGCATTTT
CDR3: CSASGGVDQPQHF

V: TRBV10-3
length: 15
D: .
J: TRBJ2-7
size: many
DNA: TGTGCCATCAGTGAGTCGTCTGTTACTTCCCACGAGCAGTACTTC
CDR3: CAISESSVTSHEQYF

V: TRBV20-1
length: 12
D: .
J: TRBJ1-2
size: few
DNA: TGCAGTGGGACGGACGCTAACTATGGCTACACCTTC
CDR3: CSGTDANYGYTF

V: TRBV6-6
length: 14
D: .
J: TRBJ1-1
size: .
DNA: TGTGCCAGCAGTTACGGGGGGGGAAGCACTGAAGCTTTCTTT
CDR3: CASSYGGGSTEAFF

V: TRBV6-1
length: 16
D: .
J: TRBJ1-6
size: .
DNA: TGTGCCAGCAGTAACAGGATCTCCTCCTATAATTCACCCCTCCACTTT
CDR3: CASSNRISSYNSPLHF

V: TRBV7-8
length: 15
D: .
J: TRBJ2-5
size: few
DNA: TGTGCCAGCAGCTTAAGGTTGCTAGCCCAAGAGACCCAGTACTTC
CDR3: CASSLRLLAQETQYF

V: TRBV29-1
length: 13
D: .
J: TRBJ2-3
size: .
DNA: TGCAGCTTGGGGGGAAATCCCACAGATACGCAGTATTTT
CDR3: CSLGGNPTDTQYF